The 21 T cell receptor beta chains below all came from one sample that was sequenced in a study of T cells in Graves' hyperthyroidism and ophthalmopathy. Template material for amplifying TCR beta CDR3 regions consisted of RNA transcripts. First-round RT-PCR targeting the TCR CDR3 was performed with the HTBI primer set. MiXCR, run by TCRdb on the multiplex PCR reads, gives a single entry per CDR3 protein. The sample has almost 600,000 distinct CDR3 sequences, 46% seen once; the top ten hold about 7.8%. Sequenced sample: peripheral blood or thyroid tissue (not recorded which). The source is a woman younger than 30 with Graves' hyperthyroidism.

V gene TRBV7-2 combines with J gene TRBJ1-6; the match to TRBD1 covers 7 bases. The V segment lost 5 bases and the J segment 8 bases; nucleotides outside the gene matches: 6. Germline-derived CDR1 and CDR2 are SGHTA and FQGNSA. The CDR3 covers 14 residues. The CDR3: CASSTDRVYSPLHF. DNA for the CDR3: TGTGCCAGCAGCACCGACAGGGTCTATTCACCCCTCCACTTT.

Only one count was recorded for this clonotype. This sequence joins TRBV12-3 or TRBV12-4 and TRBJ1-2; D may be TRBD1 (5 bases). V gave up 3 bases and J gave up 11 bases, with 31 bases separating them. This CDR3 is 18 amino acids long. The CDR3 DNA follows: TGTGCCAGCAGTTTTAGCCAGGGTCCGGTTATCAGTGGACGTGGTTACACCTTC. It encodes CASSFSQGPVISGRGYTF.

There are a few counts of this clonotype. V and J are TRBV20-1 and TRBJ2-3; 9 nucleotides line up with TRBD2. The CDR3 contains 15 residues. Losses at the gene ends were 5 bases for V and 0 bases for J; bases not matched to a gene: 6. Germline V gene lookup returns CDR1 DFQATT and CDR2 SNEGSKA (reference sequence). CDR3 sequence: CSAQKLAGSTDTQYF. The DNA for the CDR3 is TGCAGTGCTCAAAAACTAGCGGGTAGCACAGATACGCAGTATTTT.

This chain joins TRBV12-3 or TRBV12-4 and TRBJ1-5, with TRBD1 matching over 9 bases. J lost 6 bases, V lost 6 bases, and 9 bases had no gene match. There are 15 residues in the CDR3. The CDR3, as DNA: TGTGCCAGCAGAGCGACAGGGGGAGGTAGTCAGCCCCAGCATTTT. This sequence encodes CASRATGGGSQPQHF.

This clonotype showed up many times. V usage is TRBV5-1 and J usage is TRBJ1-2, with D unclear. Germline V gene lookup returns CDR1 SGHRS and CDR2 YFSETQ. With 2 bases removed from V and 4 bases from J, the gap between germline ends came to 12 bases. This CDR3 spans 14 amino acids. CDR3 loop: CASSFKGASYGYTF. CDR3 DNA: TGCGCCAGCAGCTTTAAGGGTGCGAGCTATGGCTACACCTTC.

The table lists this clonotype with a few counts. A read error is possible here, since a much larger clone lies one base away. The J gene is TRBJ2-7, the V gene TRBV29-1, with 8 bases lining up with TRBD1. The CDR3 runs to 14 residues. Germline V gene data show CDR1 as SQVTM and CDR2 as ANQGSEA. Here the CDR3 DNA reads TGCAACGTGTCCGGGGCAGGGGGCTTCTACGAGCAGTACTTC. Amino acids: CNVSGAGGFYEQYF.

The table lists this clonotype with many counts. The genes are TRBV20-1 and TRBJ1-2, with D hard to call. With 3 bases removed from V and 4 bases from J, the gap between germline ends came to 3 bases. Germline V gene data show CDR1 as DFQATT and CDR2 as SNEGSKA (reference sequence). The CDR3 runs to 10 residues. CDR3 loop: CSARTYGYTF. CDR3 in DNA: TGCAGTGCTAGGACCTATGGCTACACCTTC.

This clonotype was seen many times. This sequence joins TRBV11-3 and TRBJ1-1, with TRBD1 identical over 8 bases. The CDR3 contains 14 residues. CDR1 is SGHNT, CDR2 YENEEA, per germline. J gave up 7 bases and V 5 bases, and 9 bases lay outside the gene matches. The CDR3 loop is CASSPHRGSIEAFF. The CDR3 DNA reads TGTGCCAGCAGCCCTCACAGGGGGTCGATTGAAGCTTTCTTT.

This clonotype appeared many times. The chain joins TRBV5-1 to TRBJ1-2; unclear D gene. The CDR3 contains 14 residues. The germline gives CDR1 SGHRS, CDR2 YFSETQ. V lost 2 bases, J lost 6 bases, and 14 bases lay in between. The CDR3 sequence is CASSFAGRRDGYTF. The CDR3 coding sequence is TGCGCCAGCAGCTTCGCAGGCCGGCGGGATGGCTACACCTTC. Complete variable domain (other parts from reference TRBV5-1 and TRBJ1-2): KAGVTQTPRYLIKTRGQQVTLSCSPISGHRSVSWYQQTPGQGLQFLFEYFSETQRNKGNFPGRFSGRQFSNSRSEMNVSTLELGDSALYLCASSFAGRRDGYTFGSGTRLTVV.

This clonotype was observed at least ten times. The chain employs TRBV14 and TRBJ1-2; 9 bases match TRBD1. The CDR3 extends over 14 amino acids. The J segment lost 8 bases and the V segment lost 2 bases, leaving 6 bases of the junction unmatched. In germline, CDR1 is SGHDN, CDR2 FVKESK. CDR3 nucleotide sequence: TGTGCCAGCAGCCAAAACACAGGGGGCTGGGGCTACACCTTC. Amino acid sequence: CASSQNTGGWGYTF. Together with reference TRBV14 and TRBJ1-2, the CDR3 gives the full variable domain: EAGVTQFPSHSVIEKGQTVTLRCDPISGHDNLYWYRRVMGKEIKFLLHFVKESKQDESGMPNNRFLAERTGGTYSTLKVQPAELEDSGVYFCASSQNTGGWGYTFGSGTRLTVV.

As to this clonotype: This may be a read error, as it is one base from a much larger clone. The genes are TRBV10-3 and TRBJ2-5; D gene unclear. The CDR3 loop spans 13 amino acids. The V gene lost 6 bases and the J gene lost 7 bases, with 15 bases spanning the gap. Germline lookup yields CDR1 ENHRY and CDR2 SYGVKD. CDR3 region: CAIRPGDRGTQYF. DNA for the CDR3: TGTGCCATCAGGCCAGGAGACCGAGGGACCCAGTACTTC.

The CDR3, as DNA: TGTGCCAGCAGTGAGACGGGACAGCTAAATCAGCCCCAGCATTTT. The encoded protein is CASSETGQLNQPQHF. The V call is TRBV2, the J call TRBJ1-5; TRBD1 agrees at 7 bases. CDR3 size: 15 residues. Germline V gene sequence: CDR1 SNHLY, CDR2 FYNNEI. Trimming cost V 3 bases and J 4 bases; bases outside gene matches: 6.

The CDR3 sequence is CASSGRDYPLAYNEQFF. CDR3 nucleotides: TGTGCCAGCAGCGGCCGGGACTATCCCCTCGCCTACAATGAGCAGTTCTTC. The chain joins TRBV7-2 to TRBJ2-1; 7 bases align to TRBD2. The CDR3 loop spans 17 amino acids. Losses at the gene ends were 5 bases for V and 2 bases for J; bases not matched to a gene: 12. Germline CDR1 and CDR2: SGHTA and FQGNSA.

The chain recombines TRBV7-9 with TRBJ2-4; 7 bases match TRBD2. The CDR3 is 19 amino acids. Germline values: CDR1 SEHNR, CDR2 FQNEAQ (reference sequence). The ends lost 0 bases at V and 0 bases at J; junction bases unmatched: 11. The CDR3 is CASSLARTSASVAKNIQYF. The CDR3 DNA reads as TGTGCCAGCAGCTTAGCAAGGACTAGTGCCTCTGTAGCCAAAAACATTCAGTACTTC.

V is TRBV10-3 and J is TRBJ2-7; TRBD2 matches at 11 bases. Germline lookup yields CDR1 ENHRY and CDR2 SYGVKD. This CDR3 is built from 17 residues. J gave up 1 base and V 6 bases, and 11 bases lay outside the gene matches. CDR3 region: CAIRGLAGKVSSYEQYF. In DNA, the CDR3 is TGTGCCATCAGAGGACTAGCGGGTAAGGTGTCGTCCTACGAGCAGTACTTC.

The chain couples TRBV7-2 to TRBJ1-5; no definite D call. This CDR3 has 14 amino acids. Germline CDR1 and CDR2: SGHTA and FQGNSA. V dropped 4 bases and J dropped 8 bases, with 15 bases sitting between them. The chain's CDR3 is CASSSPPSGEPQHF. In DNA, the CDR3 is TGTGCCAGCAGCTCTCCCCCATCCGGGGAGCCCCAGCATTTT.

This clonotype was detected many times. The V call is TRBV6-2 or TRBV6-3, the J call TRBJ1-2; D call uncertain. The CDR3 length is 13 residues. V shed 7 bases and J shed 5 bases, with 14 bases lying between them. Germline assignment: CDR1 MNHEY and CDR2 SVGEGT. The CDR3: CASIATGRYGYTF. The CDR3 DNA sequence: TGTGCCAGCATCGCCACCGGGAGATATGGCTACACCTTC.

The V and J genes are TRBV4-2 and TRBJ1-1; unclear D gene. V was clipped by 1 base and J by 11 bases, with 8 bases between them. Germline-derived CDR1 and CDR2 are LGHNA and YNFKEQ. CDR3 size: 11 residues. The CDR3 protein is CASSQANYAFF. The CDR3 bases are TGTGCCAGCAGCCAAGCGAATTATGCTTTCTTT.

The rearrangement uses TRBV29-1 and TRBJ2-7, with 8 positions matching TRBD2. The CDR3 has 16 residues. The V gene's germline CDR1 is SQVTM and CDR2 ANQGSEA. The CDR3 reads CSASHPPGLEIYEQYF. DNA of the CDR3: TGCAGTGCTAGTCACCCTCCGGGACTAGAAATCTACGAGCAGTACTTC.

In this sample, this clonotype turned up many times. The rearrangement joins TRBV11-2 to TRBJ1-1; D uncertain. V lost 4 bases and J lost 3, with 6 bases in between. The CDR3 runs to 12 residues. Germline V CDR1 and CDR2: SGHAT, FQNNGV. As DNA, the CDR3 is TGTGCCAGCAGCTACGGGTACACTGAAGCTTTCTTT. Translation: CASSYGYTEAFF. Supplemented by reference TRBV11-2 and TRBJ1-1, the full variable domain reads EAGVAQSPRYKIIEKRQSVAFWCNPISGHATLYWYQQILGQGPKLLIQFQNNGVVDDSQLPKDRFSAERLKGVDSTLKIQPAKLEDSAVYLCASSYGYTEAFFGQGTRLTVV.

The V call is TRBV5-1, the J call TRBJ1-2, with 8 nucleotides matching TRBD1. The length of the CDR3 is 12 residues. J gave up 7 bases and V 4 bases, and 3 bases lay outside the gene matches. Germline V gene data show CDR1 as SGHRS and CDR2 as YFSETQ. CDR3: CASSVDRGGYTF. The DNA of the CDR3 is TGCGCCAGCAGCGTAGACAGGGGTGGCTACACCTTC.